This T cell receptor (beta chain) was retrieved from a study of T cell changes during pregnancy in multiple sclerosis. The germline V gene has CDR1 SGDLS and CDR2 YYNGEE. The ends lost 3 bases at V and 0 bases at J; junction bases unmatched: 10. The CDR3 sequence is 17 residues long. Sequencing was performed with immunoSEQ multiplex PCR; in TCRdb, only in-frame clones are kept and a portion is missing. The sample shows more than 90,000 clones, approximately 90% of them seen only once. This specimen consisted of peripheral blood, obtained in the third trimester of pregnancy. This chain links TRBV9 with TRBJ2-3; 7 nucleotides line up with TRBD1. The TCR sequence derives from a female donor with multiple sclerosis, enrolled in a pregnancy study. The CDR3 here is CASSALHRGASTDTQYF. For the CDR3, the DNA is TGTGCCAGCAGCGCCCTTCACAGGGGAGCGAGCACAGATACGCAGTATTTT.